This T cell receptor beta chain comes out of a study of blood T cells in healthy people across ages. Broader study findings: Percentage of naive T cells showed a strong correlation with TCR beta diversity.

This clonotype was observed many times. Its antigen is unidentified. Combining a sample-barcoded 5' primer with a J-beta primer mix, a second PCR ran for roughly 6 to 12 cycles. TCRdb re-derived calls from the 5' RACE reads in MiXCR, one entry per CDR3 protein. The repertoire has about 680,000 distinct CDR3 sequences, 49% of them found once; the top ten carry under 35%. The germline CDR1 and CDR2 sequences are MNHNS and SASEGT. The CDR3 length is 13 residues. Trimming stripped 5 bases from V and 3 bases from J, with 11 bases between. The V gene is TRBV6-1, the J gene TRBJ2-7; no firm D call. What was sequenced was blood. The receptor's source is a woman aged 55-70 years in good health. The CDR3 region has the DNA TGTGCCAGCAGTCGGGCGGCGAACTACGAGCAGTACTTC. Translation gives CASSRAANYEQYF.